These T cell receptor beta chains were read from a single sample in a study of control samples from healthy donors and cancer patients. Assay used: immunoSEQ multiplex PCR; TCRdb lists only in-frame clones, some missing. The sample has 100,000 to 150,000 clones, more than 75% seen once. The sample taken for sequencing was blood. The receptor set was obtained from a man younger than 30 in good health. CDR3s include the opening cysteine and the closing phenylalanine or tryptophan. A D gene is named only where the DNA matches it firmly. A clone size is listed for some rows: how often the clone was seen (once, few, many), or a class if it is expanded.

j_call d_call clone_size v_call cdr3_aa cdr3_nt
TRBJ1-1 NA NA TRBV19 CASSIDLLRFRVNTEAFF TGTGCCAGTAGTATAGATCTATTAAGGTTCCGGGTGAACACTGAAGCTTTCTTT
TRBJ2-7 NA few TRBV6-1 CASSEESSSSYEQYF TGTGCCAGCAGTGAAGAGTCTAGCTCCTCCTACGAGCAGTACTTC
TRBJ1-1 TRBD1 NA TRBV10-1 CASSEDRGLRAFF TGCGCCAGCAGCGAGGACAGGGGGCTTCGAGCTTTCTTT
TRBJ2-7 NA NA TRBV7-6 CASSPRTEPYEQYF TGTGCCAGCAGCCCAAGGACCGAGCCCTACGAGCAGTACTTC
TRBJ1-2 NA NA TRBV19 CASSIVKGGYTF TGTGCCAGTAGTATAGTAAAGGGCGGCTACACCTTC
TRBJ1-4 NA NA TRBV15 CATSRVGGQGREKLFF TGTGCCACCAGCAGAGTCGGCGGTCAGGGTAGGGAAAAACTGTTTTTT
TRBJ1-2 TRBD1 NA TRBV7-9 CASSLEGTGGLYGYTF TGTGCCAGCAGCTTAGAGGGGACAGGGGGCCTCTATGGCTACACCTTC
TRBJ2-7 NA NA TRBV19 CASSMGQHSYEQYF TGTGCCAGTAGTATGGGGCAGCACTCCTACGAGCAGTACTTC
TRBJ2-2 TRBD1 NA TRBV24-1 CAAGQGLTGELFF TGTGCCGCCGGACAGGGTCTGACCGGGGAGCTGTTTTTT
TRBJ1-2 TRBD1 NA TRBV5-4 CASSLDRVWGYTF TGTGCCAGCAGCTTAGACAGGGTATGGGGCTACACCTTC
TRBJ2-3 TRBD2 NA TRBV27 CASSPAGEGTDTQYF TGTGCCAGCAGTCCAGCGGGAGAGGGCACAGATACGCAGTATTTT
TRBJ2-7 NA NA TRBV12-3/TRBV12-4 CASSAPGNEQYF TGTGCCAGCAGTGCCCCCGGGAACGAGCAGTACTTC
TRBJ2-5 NA NA TRBV3-1/TRBV3-2 CASSQDSGTQYF TGTGCCAGCAGCCAAGATTCTGGGACCCAGTACTTC
TRBJ1-3 NA few TRBV4-1 CASSQAGSGNTIYF TGCGCCAGCAGCCAAGCAGGCTCTGGAAACACCATATATTTT
TRBJ2-2 NA many TRBV6-4 CASSDSEGGELFF TGTGCCAGCAGTGACTCCGAGGGCGGGGAGCTGTTTTTT
TRBJ2-5 NA NA TRBV5-1 CASSLPPTGRRVETQYF TGCGCCAGCAGCTTACCACCGACAGGGCGGAGGGTGGAGACCCAGTACTTC
TRBJ1-2 NA NA TRBV25-1 CASSAGGPRYGYTF TGTGCCAGCAGTGCAGGTGGCCCCCGGTATGGCTACACCTTC
TRBJ1-4 NA once TRBV15 CATSRDISVNEKLFF TGTGCCACCAGCAGAGATATCAGTGTTAATGAAAAACTGTTTTTT
TRBJ1-1 TRBD1 NA TRBV30 CAWGGGNTEAFF TGTGCCTGGGGAGGGGGCAACACTGAAGCTTTCTTT
TRBJ2-6 NA NA TRBV27 CASNRAGPGANVLTF TGTGCCAGCAACAGGGCGGGGCCGGGGGCCAACGTCCTGACTTTC
TRBJ2-2 NA NA TRBV19 CASSSKTGYFGELFF TGTGCCAGTAGTTCCAAGACAGGTTACTTCGGGGAGCTGTTTTTT
TRBJ2-4 TRBD1 NA TRBV30 CAWTGTDNNPIQYF TGTGCCTGGACCGGGACAGATAATAATCCCATTCAGTACTTC